The present T cell receptor (beta chain) was sequenced within a study of T cell repertoires in cytomegalovirus infection. Study-level background: Through public TCR beta signatures, both CMV infection and matching HLA type were indicated. Study results and limitations: The cumulative frequency of public TCR beta families distinguished individuals who carried CMV together with the relevant HLA. CMV-specific TCR beta clonotypes restricted by HLA-C dominated the ex vivo response.

TCRdb redid the calling of the reads with MiXCR, one entry per CDR3 protein. The table lists approximately 140,000 distinct CDR3 sequences, under 8% of them singletons. The CDR3 loop spans 17 amino acids. V lost 1 base and J lost 0, with 13 bases in between. The V gene's germline CDR1 is SGHTA and CDR2 FQGNSA. This clonotype was detected many times. Its target is unknown. V gene TRBV7-2 combines with J gene TRBJ1-3, with D perhaps TRBD1 (5 bases). The sample was PBMCs. This sequence originates from a human donor in good health (CMV status not recorded). Some clones in this sample may be carry-over from other donors' samples. The CDR3 here is CASSLELGARSGNTIYF. The CDR3 coding sequence is TGTGCCAGCAGCTTAGAACTTGGGGCCCGCTCTGGAAACACCATATATTTT. Full variable domain (rest looked up from reference TRBV7-2 and TRBJ1-3): GAGVSQSPSNKVTEKGKDVELRCDPISGHTALYWYRQSLGQGLEFLIYFQGNSAPDKSGLPSDRFSAERTGGSVSTLTIQRTQQEDSAVYLCASSLELGARSGNTIYFGEGSWLTVV.